The rows below give T cell receptor beta chains drawn from one sample of a study of T cell repertoires in ileal Crohn's disease. Profiling relied on immunoSEQ multiplex PCR, and the TCRdb table lists in-frame clones only, not all of them. In the table there are 2,500 or so clones, around 79% of which are singletons. Sequencing was carried out using ileal tissue. The receptors shown here come from an adult with Crohn's disease. Each CDR3 is given with its conserved first and last residue. The D gene is left open where the match is weak. Not every row has a clone size; where given, it reads once, few, many or a size class.

>.|13|TRBV2|TRBJ2-5|.
CASSEQVQETQYF
TGTGCCAGCAGTGAACAGGTCCAAGAGACCCAGTACTTC
>.|16|TRBV2|TRBJ2-2|TRBD2
CASSEGLAGNTGELFF
TGTGCCAGCAGTGAAGGACTAGCGGGGAATACCGGGGAGCTGTTTTTT
>few|16|TRBV6-1|TRBJ1-4|.
CASSERTSSTNEKLFF
TGTGCCAGCAGTGAAAGGACATCTTCAACTAATGAAAAACTGTTTTTT
>.|15|TRBV7-8|TRBJ1-4|.
CASSFRPEYNEKLFF
TGTGCCAGCAGCTTCCGACCGGAGTATAATGAAAAACTGTTTTTT
>.|13|TRBV6-5|TRBJ1-3|.
CASYRVPGNTIYF
TGTGCCTCCTATCGGGTACCTGGAAACACCATATATTTT
>.|15|TRBV4-3|TRBJ2-7|.
CASSQDEATSYEQYF
TGCGCCAGCAGCCAAGACGAGGCGACCTCCTACGAGCAGTACTTC
>.|14|TRBV28|TRBJ1-1|.
CASSLRRAITEAFF
TGTGCCAGCAGTTTGCGGAGGGCCATAACTGAAGCTTTCTTT
>.|15|TRBV19|TRBJ1-1|.
CASSVTVPLNTEAFF
TGTGCCAGTAGTGTAACAGTTCCATTGAACACTGAAGCTTTCTTT
>.|13|TRBV6-1|TRBJ2-7|TRBD1
CASSEQGAGEQYF
TGTGCCAGCAGTGAACAGGGGGCAGGGGAGCAGTACTTC
>.|14|TRBV30|TRBJ1-4|.
CAWKLSGVGEKLFF
TGTGCCTGGAAATTATCAGGCGTGGGTGAAAAACTGTTTTTT
>.|11|TRBV29-1|TRBJ1-1|.
CSVWGGAKTFF
TGCAGCGTTTGGGGGGGCGCGAAGACTTTCTTT
>once|15|TRBV5-4|TRBJ2-2|TRBD1
CASSRDREGTGELFF
TGTGCCAGCAGCCGGGACAGGGAGGGCACCGGGGAGCTGTTTTTT
>.|14|TRBV19|TRBJ2-3|.
CASSVSGSTDTQYF
TGTGCCAGTAGTGTATCGGGTAGCACAGATACGCAGTATTTT
>medium-sized|14|TRBV7-8|TRBJ1-5|.
CASSSQGTNQPQHF
TGTGCCAGCAGCTCCCAGGGTACCAATCAGCCCCAGCATTTT
>.|16|TRBV7-8|TRBJ1-2|TRBD1
CASSPNRDRGNYGYTF
TGTGCCAGCAGCCCGAACCGGGACAGGGGCAACTATGGCTACACCTTC
>.|13|TRBV4-1|TRBJ1-1|.
CASSQVVETEAFF
TGCGCCAGCAGCCAAGTAGTGGAGACTGAAGCTTTCTTT
>.|16|TRBV11-1|TRBJ2-1|.
CASSSDGRSTYNEQFF
TGTGCCAGCAGCTCTGATGGCAGATCAACCTACAATGAGCAGTTCTTC
>.|14|TRBV30|TRBJ2-7|TRBD2
CAWSVGSGSNEQYF
TGTGCCTGGAGTGTAGGTAGCGGGAGTAACGAGCAGTACTTC
>.|14|TRBV7-2|TRBJ2-5|.
CASSLAQGWETQYF
TGTGCCAGCAGCTTAGCCCAGGGTTGGGAGACCCAGTACTTC
>.|13|TRBV11-2|TRBJ1-3|TRBD1
CASSLNDRGSIYF
TGTGCCAGCAGCCTAAATGACAGGGGTTCCATATATTTT
>.|16|TRBV5-6|TRBJ2-7|TRBD2
CASSLRFTSGIYEQYF
TGTGCCAGCAGCTTGAGGTTTACTAGCGGAATCTACGAGCAGTACTTC
>.|15|TRBV5-1|TRBJ1-2|.
CASSSGEGKHYGYTF
TGCGCCAGTAGCTCCGGGGAAGGAAAGCACTATGGCTACACCTTC
>.|15|TRBV9|TRBJ1-3|TRBD1
CASSETGVSGNTIYF
TGTGCCAGCAGCGAGACAGGGGTCTCTGGAAACACCATATATTTT
>.|16|TRBV27|TRBJ2-2|TRBD2
CASSRAGAFITGELFF
TGTGCCAGCTCGCGAGCGGGGGCCTTTATTACCGGGGAGCTGTTTTTT
>.|17|TRBV9|TRBJ2-5|TRBD2
CASSVAVAGGNQETQYF
TGTGCCAGCAGCGTAGCAGTTGCGGGGGGGAATCAAGAGACCCAGTACTTC
>.|19|TRBV19|TRBJ1-2|.
CASSINRARGVTSNYGYTF
TGTGCCAGTAGTATTAACAGGGCAAGGGGAGTTACCAGCAACTATGGCTACACCTTC
>.|13|TRBV30|TRBJ2-1|.
CAWSLGLNNEQFF
TGTGCCTGGAGTCTGGGACTTAACAATGAGCAGTTCTTC
>.|16|TRBV15|TRBJ2-3|.
CATSRVLTGSADTQYF
TGTGCCACCAGCAGAGTACTGACAGGATCGGCAGATACGCAGTATTTT
>.|16|TRBV27|TRBJ1-1|.
CASSRRGGALGTEAFF
TGTGCCAGCAGTCGTCGGGGGGGCGCGTTGGGCACTGAAGCTTTCTTT
>.|11|TRBV6-1|TRBJ1-4|.
CASSSIGKLFF
TGTGCCAGCAGCTCCATCGGAAAACTGTTTTTT
>.|14|TRBV11-3|TRBJ2-7|TRBD1
CASSSGTVTHEQYF
TGTGCCAGCAGCTCCGGGACAGTGACACACGAGCAGTACTTC
>.|14|TRBV2|TRBJ2-3|.
CASSGRGSRDTQYF
TGTGCCAGCAGTGGACGAGGGTCACGAGATACGCAGTATTTT
>medium-sized|10|TRBV28|TRBJ1-3|.
CASIKNTIYF
TGTGCCAGCATTAAAAACACCATATATTTT
>.|15|TRBV27|TRBJ1-5|.
CASSLSWSSNQPQHF
TGTGCCAGCAGTTTATCGTGGAGTAGCAATCAGCCCCAGCATTTT
>once|13|TRBV11-2|TRBJ2-1|TRBD1
CASSPDRVGEQFF
TGTGCCAGCAGCCCGGACAGGGTGGGTGAGCAGTTCTTC
>.|14|TRBV7-2|TRBJ1-5|.
CASSEPGSNQPQHF
TGTGCCAGCAGCGAGCCCGGTAGTAATCAGCCCCAGCATTTT
>few|12|TRBV12-5|TRBJ2-5|.
CASGPDRETQYF
TGTGCTAGTGGTCCCGATCGGGAGACCCAGTACTTC
>once|14|TRBV6-5|TRBJ2-3|TRBD2
CATYERGRTDTQYF
TGTGCCACCTATGAGCGGGGCCGCACAGATACGCAGTATTTT